The sequence of this TCR beta chain was determined in a study of cytomegalovirus exposure and HLA in healthy donors. Study results and caveats: Presence/absence analyses took donor sequencing depth as roughly uniform. Donor immune exposure was known only as CMV serostatus.

The table lists this clone with a count of one. Antigen specificity is unknown. It was with 60 Vbeta and 13 Jbeta primers that the PCR ran. The method was immunoSEQ multiplex PCR; TCRdb's version includes in-frame clones alone and lacks a portion of them. Among 110,000 or so clones listed, approximately 82% were seen once. This CDR3 comprises 13 residues. Germline values: CDR1 MNHEY, CDR2 SVGAGI. V was trimmed by 8 bases and J by 6 bases, leaving 16 bases between them. This chain connects TRBV6-5 to TRBJ1-1; no clear D gene. This sequence originates from a man aged 40-55 years in good health and CMV-seropositive. Material: PBMCs. CDR3 DNA: TGTGCCAGCCGAGCCCCGGGAGGTGCTGAAGCTTTCTTT. It codes for CASRAPGGAEAFF.